Below are 19 T cell receptor beta chains sequenced from a single sample in a study of CD8+ T cells in alopecia areata. Cells pooled from cutaneous lymph nodes were sorted on CD4, CD8alpha, NKG2D, NKG2ACE and other markers. As the sequencing template, cDNA was produced by extracting RNA and reverse transcribing it. Clones were read by immunoSEQ multiplex PCR, and TCRdb kept only the in-frame ones, dropping some. Listed for the sample are approximately 280,000 clones, none seen a single time. The sample comprised CD4+ T cells sorted from a lymph node. These receptors came from a C3H/HeJ mouse with alopecia areata. The mouse strain carries the MHC haplotype H2-k.

As concerns this clone: Gene labels here are mouse ones. The read terminates 4 residues ahead of where the CDR3 ends, so the germline J gene completes it. The rearrangement links TRBV5 to TRBJ2-7, with D perhaps matching TRBD2 (6 bases). Germline values: CDR1 LGHNA, CDR2 YNLKQL (reference sequence). There are 14 residues in the CDR3. V lost 4 bases to trimming and J lost 0 bases, with 10 bases between them. CDR3 region: CASSPGLLSYEQYF. Partial CDR3 DNA: TGTGCCAGCAGCCCGGGACTCCTCTCCTAT.

This clone has a handful of counts. Gene names denote mouse genes. The CDR3 end falls 4 residues outside the read, so it is completed with the germline J gene. The chain is built from TRBV31 and TRBJ2-3, with 8 bases aligning to TRBD2. Germline values: CDR1 GKSSPN, CDR2 SITVG. Trimming at V came to 1 base and at J to 0 bases, leaving 3 bases not matched to a gene. The CDR3 sequence is 15 residues long. The CDR3 DNA, read in part, is TGTGCCTGGAGTCGACTGGGGTTTAGTGCAGAA. Translating gives CAWSRLGFSAE. The complete CDR3 sequence is CAWSRLGFSAETLYF.

This clone was seen only a few times. Since a much larger clone is just one base distant, this may be a read error. Gene and germline names: mouse. With the read ending 4 residues before the CDR3 end, the germline J gene is used to fill in that end. The chain couples TRBV13-1 to TRBJ2-1; D gene ambiguous. The CDR3 contains 12 residues. V was clipped by 2 bases and J by 4 bases, with 4 bases between them. Germline loops: CDR1 NSHNY, CDR2 SYGAGN. The CDR3 loop is CASSDRYAEQFF. The sequenced CDR3 bases are TGTGCCAGCAGTGACAGGTATGCT.

About this clone itself: The gene names here belong to mouse. The CDR3 end is not reached by the read, which stops 4 residues before it; the germline J gene fills it in. The chain links TRBV19 to TRBJ2-2; D may be TRBD1 (5 bases). Germline CDR1 and CDR2: FNHDT and SITEND (reference sequence). The CDR3 is 16 amino acids. Deletions cut 0 bases from V and 0 bases from J, with 9 bases between. The CDR3 here is CASSIGRGANTGQLYF. CDR3 DNA, as far as it was read: TGTGCCAGCAGTATAGGAAGGGGAGCAAACACCGGG.

A few counts support this clone. These gene names are mouse names. The CDR3 extends 4 residues past the end of the read, so its final part is completed from the germline J gene. Other nucleotide sequences from this sample produce the same CDR3. The chain carries TRBV1 and TRBJ2-1, with 8 positions matching TRBD2. CDR1 is NSQYPW, CDR2 LRSPGD, per germline (reference sequence). V shed 4 bases and J 3 bases; nucleotides not matched to a gene: 2. The length of the CDR3 is 14 residues. The part of the CDR3 DNA that was read is TGCACCTGCAGTGGCTGGGGGGTCTATGCT. Protein sequence: CTCSGWGVYA. The CDR3 in full is CTCSGWGVYAEQFF.

This clone was seen more than once but under ten times. Gene and germline names: mouse. The CDR3 is cut off 3 residues early in the read; its end comes from the germline J gene. The chain combines TRBV19 with TRBJ1-6; 11 nucleotides agree with TRBD1. TRBJ1-6 is annotated as an ORF whose role is uncertain. CDR3 size: 16 residues. V was pared by 4 bases and J by 7 bases, with 7 bases of the junction left unmatched. Per the germline V gene, CDR1 is FNHDT and CDR2 is SITEND (reference sequence). CDR3: CASSPRTGGRNSPLYF. CDR3 DNA (partial): TGTGCCAGCAGTCCCCGGACAGGGGGCAGGAATTCGCCC.

Concerning this clone itself: The gene names given are mouse names. The read ends 4 residues shy of where the CDR3 ends; the end is completed using the germline J gene. V gene TRBV13-3 combines with J gene TRBJ2-3, with 9 bases aligning to TRBD1. The germline CDR1 and CDR2 sequences are NNHDY and SYVADS. The CDR3 runs 15 residues. V shed 3 bases, J shed 4 bases, and the junction held 6 bases outside the gene matches. The CDR3 protein is CASSGPGQGPETLYF. The part of the CDR3 DNA that was read is TGTGCCAGCAGTGGGCCGGGACAGGGCCCAGAA.

About this clone itself: All gene names here are mouse names. The read terminates 4 residues ahead of where the CDR3 ends, so the germline J gene completes it. This rearrangement joins TRBV13-1 to TRBJ2-7; 7 positions agree with TRBD2. Germline-derived CDR1 and CDR2 are NSHNY and SYGAGN. CDR3 length equals 14 residues. Unmatched junction bases numbered 3, after V lost 3 bases and J lost 0 bases. CDR3 DNA, as far as it was read: TGTGCCAGCAGTGCCACTGGGGTCTCCTAT. Encoded protein: CASSATGVSY. From start to end, the CDR3 is CASSATGVSYEQYF.

Worth noting for this clone: Gene names are mouse gene names. CDR3: CASSPGLGGPSSYEQYF. The sequenced CDR3 bases are TGTGCCAGCAGTCCGGGACTGGGGGGGCCTAGCTCCTAT. This sequence joins TRBV13-1 and TRBJ2-7, with 14 positions matching TRBD2. The CDR3 end is not reached by the read, which stops 4 residues before it; the germline J gene fills it in. The length of the CDR3 is 17 residues. CDR1 is NSHNY and CDR2 is SYGAGN in the germline V gene. With V trimmed by 4 bases and J by 0 bases, 6 bases remained unmatched.

This clone was observed a handful of times. Mouse gene names and germline throughout. The sequence runs out 4 residues before the end of the CDR3; the remainder is reconstructed from the germline J gene. The chain combines TRBV1 with TRBJ2-1; no definite D call. Trimming pared 1 base from V and 3 bases from J, leaving 7 bases between. The CDR3 totals 14 residues. Germline CDR1 and CDR2: NSQYPW and LRSPGD (reference sequence). CDR3 DNA, as far as it was read: TGCACCTGCAGTGCAGTGTGGGTCTATGCT. Translating it yields CTCSAVWVYA. The whole CDR3 sequence reads CTCSAVWVYAEQFF.

A note on this clone: The germline and genes are mouse ones. The CDR3 end lies 4 residues beyond the end of the read and is filled in from the germline J gene. The chain has TRBV13-1 and TRBJ2-3; 7 nucleotides match TRBD2. CDR1 and CDR2 from the germline V gene are NSHNY and SYGAGN. This CDR3 has 14 amino acids. Trimming cost V 3 bases and J 2 bases; bases outside gene matches: 3. The CDR3 spells CASSGGGNAETLYF. Partial CDR3 DNA: TGTGCCAGCAGTGGGGGGGGGAATGCAGAA.

Regarding this clone: Each gene name is a mouse one. Coverage ceases 4 residues before the CDR3 finishes, and the germline J gene fills in the end. The V and J genes are TRBV12-1 and TRBJ1-2; 8 bases are shared with TRBD1. CDR1 is SGHSN and CDR2 is HYEKVE in the germline V gene. The CDR3 length is 15 residues. The ends lost 0 bases at V and 3 bases at J; junction bases unmatched: 5. CDR3 sequence: CASSLVRTGYSDYTF. CDR3 DNA (partial): TGTGCCAGCTCTCTCGTAAGGACAGGGTACTCC.

A note on this clone: Mouse gene names apply. The CDR3 loop is CASSERGSGAETLYF. The covered CDR3 bases are TGTGCCAGCAGTGAGAGGGGGAGTGGTGCAGAA. V usage is TRBV13-3 and J usage is TRBJ2-3, with a possible D match to TRBD1 (6 bases). The read terminates 4 residues ahead of where the CDR3 ends, so the germline J gene completes it. V was cut by 2 bases and J by 1 base, with 11 bases left in between. The CDR3 is made up of 15 amino acids. From germline, CDR1 is NNHDY and CDR2 SYVADS.

In regard to this clone: Gene names are mouse gene names. The read ends 4 residues early relative to the CDR3; the germline J gene fills the gap. The V call is TRBV5, the J call TRBJ2-1; TRBD1 is a possible D gene (5 bases). Germline V gene lookup returns CDR1 LGHNA and CDR2 YNLKQL (reference sequence). There are 14 residues in the CDR3. V was trimmed by 0 bases and J by 6 bases, leaving 9 bases between them. CDR3 loop: CASSQDAGSAEQFF. CDR3 bases read: TGTGCCAGCAGCCAAGATGCAGGGAGTGCT.

With respect to this clone: The listed genes are named as in mouse. The read gets to within 4 residues of the CDR3 end, and the germline J gene fills in the rest. The chain joins TRBV31 to TRBJ1-2; 10 bases are shared with TRBD1. Germline V gives CDR1 GKSSPN, CDR2 SITVG. The CDR3 is 12 amino acids. The CDR3 sequence is CAWRTGGSDYTF. CDR3 bases read: TGTGCCTGGCGGACAGGGGGGTCC.

Details on this clone: Mouse germline and gene names are used. Distinct nucleotide sequences in the sample also encode this CDR3. CDR3 region: CTCSATGTGGYEQYF. CDR3 DNA (partial): TGCACCTGCAGTGCAACCGGGACAGGGGGCTAT. This chain links TRBV1 with TRBJ2-7; 11 bases map to TRBD1. The read finishes 4 residues shy of the CDR3 end, and the germline J gene is used to complete it. The CDR3 is made up of 15 amino acids. CDR1 NSQYPW and CDR2 LRSPGD come from the germline V gene (reference sequence). Trimming took 2 bases from V and 3 from J; bases not matched to a gene: 3.

About this clone: Genes here carry mouse names. The read finishes 4 residues shy of the CDR3 end, and the germline J gene is used to complete it. V is TRBV14 and J is TRBJ1-1; D is unresolved. Germline CDR1 and CDR2: SGHDT and FRDEAV. CDR3 length: 11 residues. Incomplete CDR3 DNA: TGTGCCAGCAGCCCTGGATCA. Translated: CASSPGS. The CDR3 reads in full as CASSPGSEVFF.

Note on this clone: Germline and genes here are mouse. The missing CDR3 end, 4 residues past where the read stops, is filled in from the germline J gene. The chain links TRBV5 to TRBJ2-1; 12 bases fit TRBD1. The CDR3 is 18 residues long. The germline CDR1 and CDR2 sequences are LGHNA and YNLKQL (reference sequence). Trimming took 0 bases from V and 4 from J; bases not matched to a gene: 7. The DNA read from the CDR3 is TGTGCCAGCAGCCAAGAGTCCCGGGACAGGGGGCGATATGCT. It translates to CASSQESRDRGRYA. The CDR3 as a whole reads CASSQESRDRGRYAEQFF.

Points on this clone: The gene names here belong to mouse. The observed sequence ends 4 residues before the CDR3 terminus, with the missing tail filled in from the germline J gene. The chain couples TRBV19 to TRBJ2-3, with D hard to call. Looked up from germline, CDR1 is FNHDT and CDR2 is SITEND (reference sequence). The CDR3 runs to 13 residues. Trimming took 6 bases from V and 1 from J, leaving 9 bases between them. The CDR3 spells CASTRRGAETLYF. The sequenced CDR3 bases are TGTGCCAGCACTAGAAGGGGTGCAGAA.